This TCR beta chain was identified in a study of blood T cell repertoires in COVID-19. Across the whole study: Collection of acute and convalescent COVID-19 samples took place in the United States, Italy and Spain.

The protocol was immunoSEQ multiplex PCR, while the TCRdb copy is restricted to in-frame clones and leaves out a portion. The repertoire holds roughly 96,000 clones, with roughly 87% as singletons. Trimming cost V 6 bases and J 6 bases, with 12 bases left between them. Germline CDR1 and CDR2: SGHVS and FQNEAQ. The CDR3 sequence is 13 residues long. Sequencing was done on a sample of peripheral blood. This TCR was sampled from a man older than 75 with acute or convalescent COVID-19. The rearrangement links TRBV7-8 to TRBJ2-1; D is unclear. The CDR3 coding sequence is TGTGCCAGCAGTCCAGCGACGGGCAATGAGCAGTTCTTC. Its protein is CASSPATGNEQFF. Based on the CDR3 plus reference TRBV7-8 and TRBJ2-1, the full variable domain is GAGVSQSPRYKVAKRGQDVALRCDPISGHVSLFWYQQALGQGPEFLTYFQNEAQLDKSGLPSDRFFAERPEGSVSTLKIQRTQQEDSAVYLCASSPATGNEQFFGPGTRLTVL.